Listed below are T cell receptor beta chains from one sample, sequenced in a study of blood T cell repertoires in COVID-19. Profiled with immunoSEQ multiplex PCR; TCRdb holds only in-frame clones, not every one. Here the sample spans some 300,000 clones, about 90% being singletons. Sequenced input: PBMCs or T cells enriched from blood (not recorded which). Receptors originate from a woman in her 30s who had recovered from COVID-19. The CDR3 runs from the conserved cysteine through the conserved F or W. The D gene is left open where the match is weak. Clone size appears in some rows only: once, few, many, or a class for an expanded clone.

d_call clone_size j_call cdr3_length v_call cdr3_aa cdr3_nt
TRBD2 . TRBJ2-1 14 TRBV19 CASSIQRGRDEQFF TGTGCCAGTAGTATACAGCGGGGGCGGGATGAGCAGTTCTTC
TRBD2 . TRBJ2-1 15 TRBV6-1 CASSETSGRTNEQFF TGTGCCAGCAGTGAGACTAGCGGGAGGACCAATGAGCAGTTCTTC
TRBD2 once TRBJ2-7 14 TRBV3-1/TRBV3-2 CASSQGTSEYEQYF TGTGCCAGCAGCCAAGGGACTAGCGAATACGAGCAGTACTTC
. once TRBJ2-1 11 TRBV7-6 CASSPYNEQFF TGTGCCAGCAGCCCGTACAATGAGCAGTTCTTC
TRBD2 once TRBJ2-7 14 TRBV19 CASSRLAVLGEQYF TGTGCCAGTAGTAGACTAGCGGTCTTGGGAGAGCAGTACTTC
TRBD1 . TRBJ1-1 15 TRBV5-8 CASSLTTGWDTEAFF TGTGCCAGCAGCTTAACGACAGGGTGGGACACTGAAGCTTTCTTT
. . TRBJ1-5 13 TRBV27 CASSPAWNQPQHF TGTGCCAGCAGCCCTGCGTGGAATCAGCCCCAGCATTTT
TRBD1 . TRBJ1-2 14 TRBV11-2 CASSSRDSNYGYTF TGTGCCAGCAGCTCTCGGGACAGTAACTATGGCTACACCTTC
TRBD1 . TRBJ2-1 14 TRBV7-6 CASSLRDSYNEQFF TGTGCCAGCAGCCTACGGGACAGCTACAATGAGCAGTTCTTC
TRBD1 . TRBJ2-7 13 TRBV18 CASSPLGGDEQYF TGTGCCAGCTCACCTTTAGGGGGCGATGAGCAGTACTTC
. . TRBJ1-5 14 TRBV3-1/TRBV3-2 CASSHQGGNQPQHF TGTGCCAGCAGTCATCAGGGTGGCAATCAGCCCCAGCATTTT
. . TRBJ1-5 12 TRBV6-5 CASSFLNQPQHF TGTGCCAGCAGTTTCCTGAATCAGCCCCAGCATTTT
. once TRBJ1-4 15 TRBV6-1 CASSEVAGNNEKLFF TGTGCCAGCAGTGAAGTGGCAGGGAATAATGAAAAACTGTTTTTT
. . TRBJ2-5 19 TRBV11-2 CASSHIDVDRRSEQETQYF TGTGCCAGCAGCCACATCGACGTAGACAGGAGAAGCGAGCAAGAGACCCAGTACTTC
. . TRBJ1-5 16 TRBV5-6 CASSLGGPWSNQPQHF TGTGCCAGCAGCTTGGGTGGGCCCTGGAGCAATCAGCCCCAGCATTTT
TRBD1 . TRBJ1-4 14 TRBV19 CASSSGTGGVKLFF TGTGCCAGTAGTTCCGGGACAGGGGGCGTAAAACTGTTTTTT
TRBD1 . TRBJ2-1 14 TRBV5-1 CASSSGQAYNEQFF TGCGCCAGCAGCTCCGGACAGGCCTACAATGAGCAGTTCTTC
TRBD2 . TRBJ2-7 16 TRBV6-5 CASSYSVTSGRYEQYF TGTGCCAGCAGTTACTCGGTAACTAGCGGGAGATACGAGCAGTACTTC
TRBD1 once TRBJ2-3 16 TRBV19 CASSIVGTGGSDTQYF TGTGCCAGTAGTATAGTAGGGACAGGGGGATCAGATACGCAGTATTTT
TRBD1 . TRBJ2-1 15 TRBV19 CASSSTGQLYNEQFF TGTGCCAGTAGTAGCACGGGACAGCTTTACAATGAGCAGTTCTTC
. . TRBJ2-5 15 TRBV7-2 CASSLAQRSQETQYF TGTGCCAGCAGCTTAGCGCAGAGGAGCCAAGAGACCCAGTACTTC
TRBD2 . TRBJ2-3 14 TRBV24-1 CATSLAGGTDTQYF TGTGCCACCAGTCTTGCGGGAGGGACAGATACGCAGTATTTT
. . TRBJ2-3 14 TRBV5-4 CASSLLLSTDTQYF TGTGCCAGCAGCTTGTTGCTAAGCACAGATACGCAGTATTTT
. . TRBJ1-1 18 TRBV7-2 CASSSMTDSTLMNTEAFF TGTGCCAGCAGCTCCATGACAGACTCCACCCTTATGAACACTGAAGCTTTCTTT
TRBD1 . TRBJ2-7 14 TRBV27 CASSLGDRAYEQYF TGTGCCAGCAGTTTGGGGGACAGGGCCTACGAGCAGTACTTC
TRBD1 . TRBJ2-1 15 TRBV28 CASSPDKDRANEQFF TGTGCCAGCAGTCCTGATAAGGACAGGGCGAATGAGCAGTTCTTC
TRBD1 . TRBJ1-2 16 TRBV27 CASSPLGQGANYGYTF TGTGCCAGCAGTCCCCTAGGACAGGGAGCTAACTATGGCTACACCTTC
TRBD2 . TRBJ2-3 16 TRBV7-3 CASSSTSGRAGNTQYF TGTGCCAGCAGCTCGACTAGCGGGAGGGCCGGAAATACGCAGTATTTT
. . TRBJ1-1 13 TRBV5-8 CASRRQLNTEAFF TGTGCCAGCAGGCGACAGCTGAACACTGAAGCTTTCTTT
TRBD1 . TRBJ1-1 14 TRBV29-1 CSVPGQGAGTEAFF TGCAGCGTTCCGGGACAGGGGGCCGGGACTGAAGCTTTCTTT
TRBD2 . TRBJ2-3 16 TRBV3-1/TRBV3-2 CASSSRLAGGTDTQYF TGTGCCAGCAGCTCGCGACTAGCGGGAGGCACAGATACGCAGTATTTT
. . TRBJ2-1 16 TRBV29-1 CSVEDGGRSSYNEQFF TGCAGCGTTGAAGATGGGGGCAGGAGCTCCTACAATGAGCAGTTCTTC
. . TRBJ1-2 15 TRBV5-8 CASSLDWFWRDGYTF TGTGCCAGCAGCTTGGATTGGTTTTGGAGGGATGGCTACACCTTC
. once TRBJ1-2 14 TRBV7-2 CASRPAGEFYGYTF TGTGCCAGCAGGCCTGCAGGGGAATTTTATGGCTACACCTTC
. . TRBJ2-5 14 TRBV7-2 CASSLAGAGETQYF TGTGCCAGCAGCTTAGCAGGGGCAGGAGAGACCCAGTACTTC
. once TRBJ1-5 15 TRBV10-2 CASSESTTANQPQHF TGCGCCAGCAGTGAGTCGACTACAGCAAATCAGCCCCAGCATTTT
. . TRBJ2-2 15 TRBV18 CASSPKGRAAGELFF TGTGCCAGCTCACCAAAGGGGCGCGCGGCCGGGGAGCTGTTTTTT
TRBD1 . TRBJ1-3 16 TRBV28 CASSSTGQGAGNTIYF TGTGCCAGCAGTTCCACGGGACAGGGGGCTGGAAACACCATATATTTT
TRBD1 . TRBJ1-5 16 TRBV2 CASSAQGQGAHQPQHF TGTGCCAGCAGTGCCCAGGGACAGGGGGCACATCAGCCCCAGCATTTT
TRBD2 . TRBJ2-7 16 TRBV2 CASSDAVAGSSYEQYF TGTGCCAGCAGTGATGCGGTAGCGGGTAGCTCCTACGAGCAGTACTTC
TRBD1 . TRBJ2-1 15 TRBV7-6 CASSAGQGANYEQFF TGTGCCAGCAGCGCAGGACAGGGGGCGAACTATGAGCAGTTCTTC
TRBD1 . TRBJ2-7 17 TRBV6-1 CASSEWIGDRNSYEQYF TGTGCCAGCAGTGAATGGATTGGGGACAGGAACTCCTACGAGCAGTACTTC
. . TRBJ1-1 14 TRBV6-6 CASSSPTETNEAFF TGTGCCAGCAGTTCCCCCACTGAAACCAATGAAGCTTTCTTT
. . TRBJ1-4 13 TRBV2 CASDSEVNEKLFF TGTGCCAGCGATTCAGAGGTGAATGAAAAACTGTTTTTT
. . TRBJ2-2 19 TRBV18 CASSPRVVLLGPRPGELFF TGTGCCAGCTCACCAAGGGTCGTATTACTAGGACCAAGACCCGGGGAGCTGTTTTTT
TRBD1 few TRBJ1-1 14 TRBV5-1 CASSQGTVNTEAFF TGCGCCAGCAGCCAGGGGACAGTGAACACTGAAGCTTTCTTT
. . TRBJ1-2 16 TRBV19 CASSRRPGQRAYGYTF TGTGCCAGTAGTAGGCGACCGGGACAAAGAGCGTATGGCTACACCTTC
. . TRBJ1-5 14 TRBV28 CASSWGSVDQPQHF TGTGCCAGCAGTTGGGGCTCAGTTGATCAGCCCCAGCATTTT
TRBD2 . TRBJ2-3 16 TRBV30 CAWSARGRRRTDTQYF TGTGCCTGGAGTGCACGCGGGAGGCGTCGCACAGATACGCAGTATTTT
TRBD1 once TRBJ2-1 16 TRBV10-3 CAISEYRDRGYNEQFF TGTGCCATCAGTGAGTACCGGGACAGGGGCTACAATGAGCAGTTCTTC
TRBD1 . TRBJ1-1 14 TRBV10-1 CASKFRDRDTEAFF TGCGCCAGCAAGTTTCGGGACAGGGACACTGAAGCTTTCTTT